Many counts were recorded for the clone carrying this T cell receptor beta chain. Antigen: not known. This specimen belongs to a study of CD8 T cells in ankylosing spondylitis. General study points: For ankylosing spondylitis blood, a TCR beta motif of eight or nine highly homologous variants appeared characteristic. Disease-linked clones bore a CD8+ phenotype and were relatively rare in peripheral blood. Clones linked to disease were reported to show significant enrichment in matched ankylosing spondylitis synovial fluid.

Quantitative 5'-RACE with molecular barcodes was used to make the TCR beta libraries. TCRdb independently ran MiXCR on the 5' RACE reads; one entry per CDR3 protein. Among about 320,000 distinct CDR3 sequences, 11% were seen once, and the ten largest hold around 8.4%. Between the trimmed V and J ends, which lost 3 bases and 2 bases, there was a span of 2 bases. The CDR3 sequence is 13 residues long. CDR1 is ENHRY and CDR2 is SYGVKD in the germline V gene. The sample comprised blood, either unsorted or a sorted T cell fraction (not recorded which). V and J are TRBV10-3 and TRBJ2-6; D gene ambiguous. The receptor was isolated from a female donor with ankylosing spondylitis or in good health (not recorded which). CDR3 protein: CAISDAGANVLTF. The DNA for the CDR3 is TGTGCCATCAGTGATGCTGGGGCCAACGTCCTGACTTTC.